This T cell receptor beta chain is drawn from a study of immune heterogeneity within non-small cell lung tumors. Regarding the study as a whole: Recurrence of the same dominant CDR3 beta clonotypes was seen across tumor sites within a patient, and site-unique high-frequency clones were present alongside them. A moderate but significant correlation was observed between local T-cell clonality and local tumor mutational burden (R 0.3 to 0.35).

CDR3 size: 13 residues. Germline lookup yields CDR1 LGHDT and CDR2 YNNKEL (reference sequence). Each sample used approximately 570 ng of genomic DNA from bulk tumor tissue. Doctors removed several biopsies from each primary tumor during surgery, keeping them far apart. Curative operations were performed on patients who had untreated, newly diagnosed non-small cell lung cancer. It was newly diagnosed non-small cell lung cancer patients having surgery with curative intent who served as donors. This clonotype came up many times. Antigen unknown. A read error may produce the germline difference seen at one junction end. Multiplex PCR (32 V and 13 J primers) was used to amplify the TCR beta CDR3. TCRdb re-called the multiplex PCR reads with MiXCR, one entry per CDR3 protein. Of 12,000 to 15,000 distinct CDR3 sequences detected, about 30% appear once; the ten largest clones hold nearly 15%.

The sample comprised lung tumor tissue. The clonotype comes from a woman aged 45 to 65 with non-small cell lung cancer. The chain joins TRBV3-1 to TRBJ2-5; no clear D. DNA for the CDR3: TGTGCCAGCAGCCAAGGGTTTTCAGATGACCTTTGCTTC. It codes for CASSQGFSDDLCF.